This note documents a single TCR beta chain sequence. Its specific antigen is unknown. It has no much larger one-base neighbor in the sample; base qualities were not kept. The sample comes from a study of cytomegalovirus exposure and HLA in healthy donors (dated by TCRdb to about 2017). General notes on the study: An earlier analysis of 587 of the donors reported 276 Gb of sequence data and around 100 million unique TCR beta sequences obtained from about 179 million T cells. An early release covering about 600 HLA-typed donors comprised roughly 300 gigabases of sequencing data and tens of millions of unique TCR sequences. The genetic ancestry cluster associated with self-reported Caucasian donors included around four fifths of the roughly 390 genotyped donors. The study was designed to test whether signatures of past pathogen exposure could be identified by cataloging public T cell receptors. The T cell repertoires of some 670 subjects were profiled by immunosequencing and related to cytomegalovirus serostatus. Along with the 666-subject first cohort, a separate validation cohort of approximately 110 different subjects was used. High-throughput TCR immunosequencing, statistical association of individual TCRs with disease status, and machine learning were combined to predict cytomegalovirus infection status. To study patterns of TCR occurrence, a later analysis re-analyzed previously published TCR beta repertoires from several hundred donors and added high-resolution HLA genotyping. The later analysis used no new phenotypic data to find candidate immune exposures, relying instead on TCR beta sequences and their occurrence across donors. An earlier analysis of 587 of the donors used high-throughput TCR beta sequencing to judge whether each TCR beta V gene segment behaved as functional or pseudogenic. Donor age, sex, ethnicity and CMV serostatus were collected together with the repertoire data. A later genetic analysis took genome-wide SNP genotypes for about 55% of the 666 donors and used that subset as a discovery cohort. Every discovery cohort repertoire had been produced on one sequencing platform. Both class I and class II loci were covered by HLA typing, at four-digit resolution. Typing coverage differed by locus: A, B, C, DRB1 and DQB1 were typed in roughly 620-640 donors, DQA1 in roughly 500, DPA1 in around 600, and DPB1 in 472. About five DR-DQ haplotypes were handled as single units for association and clustering because linkage in the cohort was strong. Among 300 to 500 genotyped donors of the cohort, an average of around 250,000 unique TCR beta nucleotide sequences was sequenced per donor, of which about 20% were non-productive.

The cohort comprised 666 healthy bone marrow donors. At the time of sampling, all cohort members were nominally healthy, though unrecorded immune exposures were likely present. CMV serostatus was positive for roughly 290 and negative for about half of the roughly 700 cohort members, and was not recorded for this donor. Each donor provided a peripheral blood sample, and peripheral blood mononuclear cells were used for TCR beta sequencing. Genomic DNA was extracted from the blood cell samples with the Qiagen DNeasy Blood Extraction Kit. The protocol used for the library was the immunoSEQ multiplex PCR assay. A mixture of 60 forward primers for TCR Vbeta segments and 13 reverse primers for TCR Jbeta segments was used in the multiplex PCR. A multiplex PCR assay on genomic DNA amplified the CDR3 region of rearranged TCR beta genes. The amplified TCR beta libraries were sequenced on the Illumina HiSeq System as 87-base-pair reads. Per the source publication's procedure: A later analysis counted 65 million to 90 million unique TCR beta chains across the 550 to 750 repertoires, and 9 million to 14 million of these chains were shared by at least two donors. To remove PCR and sequencing errors, raw reads were error-corrected and collapsed into unique sequences using a nearest-neighbor algorithm that merged closely related sequences. To assign V, D and J gene segments, CDR3 sequences were aligned to IMGT reference sequences. For a sequence to be retained, a match of at least six nucleotides was required to both a V gene segment and a J gene segment. A rearrangement counted as productive if the CDR3 had no stop codons and remained in frame with V and J, and every other rearrangement counted as non-productive. Following IMGT convention, CDR3 was defined as the stretch from the second conserved V-encoded cysteine up to the conserved J-encoded phenylalanine. The earlier analysis of fewer than 700 of the donors excluded sequences that lacked an unambiguous match to a single V gene segment. In an earlier analysis of 587 of the donors, V segments were called functional above 56.7% productive rearrangements and were called segregating when the between-donor standard deviation exceeded 5%. A statistical classification framework was developed to diagnose cytomegalovirus status using the catalog of TCR beta chain sequences. In a later analysis, V and J genes were assigned by comparing TCR nucleotide sequences against IMGT/GENE-DB human TR gene sequences. The TCRdist pipeline was used in a later analysis to assign CDR3 sequences and most-parsimonious VDJ recombination scenarios. In a later analysis, each TCR beta chain was defined by its CDR3 amino acid sequence together with its V-gene family, and reads lacking a unique V-gene family were excluded. As a way to deal with suspected cross-contamination and a sequencing artifact, a later analysis dropped roughly 620 nucleotide sequences that were highly shared and had low generation probability. In a later analysis, a clonal expansion index was calculated for each public chain from normalized within-repertoire ranks of inferred template counts. Generation probabilities in a later analysis came from a VDJ recombination model fitted to out-of-frame rearrangements, and those results were checked against IGoR. In a later analysis, TCR-TCR, TCR-HLA and TCR-CMV co-occurrence was scored with hypergeometric tests, and a repertoire-size bias correction was applied to TCR pairs. To estimate false discovery rates, a later analysis permuted the HLA or CMV assignments 20 times. In a later analysis, co-occurring TCRs were grouped using DBSCAN, with TCRdist sequence similarity added in when clustering inside HLA-allele-positive subsets. For co-occurrence clustering, repertoires with fewer than 30,000 or more than 120,000 public chains were excluded, along with four to six repertoires with anomalous nucleotide sharing. In its TCRdb copy, this immuneACCESS table keeps in-frame sequences only and misses some clones. Where compared with another copy, unresolved V genes explain less than half of these, and the others have no known cause. The V and J calls and clone size were taken over from that table, and D and trimming were inferred from the DNA. This sample gives around 90,000 clones in total; more than 75% of them show up just once. The ten top clones hold approximately 10% of the sample.

Reading from cysteine to phenylalanine, the CDR3 counts 15 amino acids. The entry retains the CDR3 DNA only, 45 bases that are in frame from base 1. Sequences SGHVS (CDR1) and FQNEAQ (CDR2) are obtained from the germline V gene. The germline ends are 15 bases apart after V is trimmed by 6 bases and J by 4 bases. Beyond this particular receptor, the publication reports: For the cohort, immune exposure information was limited to CMV serostatus. Specific HLA alleles were associated with over 15,000 TCR beta sequences at a false discovery rate of 0.05 in a later analysis. Because counts were too low, more than 15 rarely observed V segments, including chromosome 9 orphons, were excluded from the earlier analysis of roughly 580 of the donors. Most TCR sequences were observed very rarely across donors, whereas some public TCRs were present in many individuals. The study gave a list of 150 to 200 TCR beta chains associated with cytomegalovirus. V-gene and J-gene trimming of TCR beta chains was associated with a missense DCLRE1C variant in a later genetic analysis, and the association was replicated in an independent cohort. According to a later analysis, TCR association rates differed among HLA loci, with DRB1 alleles showing the most associated TCRs and HLA-C alleles showing the fewest. Because the 87-base-pair reads could not distinguish some IMGT-functional V segments, including TRBV6-2 and TRBV6-3, those segments were excluded. The authors suggested that the approach could potentially be generalized to other disease states and immunological phenotypes. Assigning TCR associations to individual alleles was difficult when HLA alleles, especially DR and DQ, strongly co-occurred. Cytomegalovirus status was reported to be diagnosed by the classifier with high specificity and sensitivity in both the original and validation cohorts. Linkage disequilibrium might explain the correlated functional status among segregating V segments, but an unknown experimental factor could not be ruled out. The cohort was sequenced for TCR beta chains only, and without alpha or paired-chain data the features that could be detected were limited. In a later analysis, HLA-associated TCR beta chains showed more clonal expansion and lower generation probabilities than non-associated chains that were equally common. In an earlier analysis of fewer than 750 of the donors, most TCR beta V segments were observed in productive rearrangements about 87% or about 30% of the time, broadly matching IMGT annotations. Most CMV-associated TCR beta chains appeared to be HLA-restricted in a later analysis, and the HLA associations seemed to be driven largely by CMV exposure. A later genetic analysis reported fewer N-insertions in productive TCRs among donors in an Asian-associated ancestry cluster than the roughly 670-donor mean. Three of the identified cytomegalovirus-associated TCR beta chains were confirmed in vitro to be specific for cytomegalovirus antigens. Sequencing depth was assumed to be roughly uniform across donors in the presence/absence analyses, though that assumption may not hold. Because some donors lacked HLA typing at each locus, the association tests relied only on the typed subset. A further reported finding was that TCR beta sequences accurately predicted the HLA-A and HLA-B alleles for most subjects in the first cohort. The sequencing pipeline was judged likely to have produced a cluster of highly shared sequence variants as a technical artifact. Several of the top co-occurrence clusters appeared to be linked to parvovirus B19, influenza, CMV and Epstein-Barr virus, according to a later analysis.

The sample was PBMCs. The clonotype originates from a human donor in good health. The receptor chain draws on TRBV7-8 and TRBJ2-2; TRBD1 might be the D gene, on 6 matching bases. Here the CDR3 is given as CASRPTGSGTGELFF. The DNA reads TGTGCCAGCAGGCCGACAGGCTCGGGCACCGGGGAGCTGTTTTTT.